Here is one T cell receptor beta chain with its context. What this receptor recognizes is not known. The CDR3 measures 16 amino acids from cysteine to phenylalanine. The DNA is not on file. The germline V gene yields SQVTM for CDR1 and ANQGSEA for CDR2. The sample comes from a study of monozygotic twins with inflammatory bowel disease (dated by TCRdb to about 2019). Background for the entire study: The complete study included 28 monozygotic twin pairs: 19 IBD-discordant Danish pairs and nine German pairs, of which four were IBD-concordant and five were IBD-discordant. The search for disease-associated traits relied mainly on comparing IBD patients with their genetically identical healthy co-twins within discordant pairs. Each individual had, on average, about 151 000 unique TCRalpha sequences and 181 000 unique TCRbeta sequences available for analysis. General findings and caveats noted by the study authors: The results gave no support for a single strong signal or clonotype linked to IBD. No difference in repertoire similarity was observed between concordant and discordant twins, possibly owing to limited statistical power. Measured by the inverse Simpson index, TCRbeta repertoire diversity was lower in IBD patients than in their healthy co-twins. Background noise and inter-individual variability may have been introduced into the repertoires by the differing immunosuppressive treatments among patients. The analysis was unable to tell apart different T cell subtypes. Compared with healthy twins, IBD patients had fewer clonotypes in common with other individuals, a difference most pronounced in patients showing signs of disease activity.

From each donor, an approximately 2.3 ml peripheral blood sample was collected into PAXgene tubes and kept at -80 degrees C. Without T cell sorting, total RNA was isolated from whole blood using the PAXgene blood miRNA kit on an automated QIAcube. Peripheral blood from monozygotic twin pairs concordant or discordant for inflammatory bowel disease was subjected to deep TCRalpha and TCRbeta repertoire profiling with unique molecular barcoding. Smoking habits were recorded for all twin pairs, and individuals were classified as current, former or never smokers. Libraries were built with 5' RACE. Each TCR library was prepared from around 3.5 ug of total RNA. For each sample, cDNA synthesis with SMARTScribe reverse transcriptase was split into eight separate reactions. During cDNA synthesis, template switching was used to introduce unique molecular identifiers that contained a 6-nucleotide sample barcode. Amplification of TCRalpha and TCRbeta cDNA involved two nested PCRs of approximately 16 and 10 cycles, and each PCR was followed by bead purification. Before amplification, the cDNA was treated with uracil DNA-glycosylase and purified using the QIAquick PCR purification kit. In the second PCR, Illumina TruSeq-compatible adapters and sample-specific barcodes were added. TapeStation and Qubit were used to check library quality and concentration, and about 4.5 ng of each library was pooled. Sequencing of the pooled libraries was done on an Illumina HiSeq2500 single-index Rapid Run using custom sequencing primers and 2 x 100 bp reads. The published analysis was carried out like this. UMI-based consensus assembly with MiGEC version 1.2.6 was used to correct PCR and sequencing errors. MiXCR version 2.1.1 handled V(D)J alignment, clonotype assembly and CDR3 extraction. To normalise gene usage, clonotype sharing and MAIT/NKT TCR abundance, the top 1000, 10 000 and 20 000 clonotypes in each sample were analysed. Diversity was computed as the inverse Simpson index with the vegan R package after downsampling to 27 000 UMIs. Paired Mann-Whitney U tests on discordant twin pairs were used, with Benjamini-Hochberg multiple-testing correction. Following TCRdb reprocessing, every CDR3 protein sequence forms one entry, and DNA is not provided. The V and J calls, along with clone size, are taken from TCRdb and not from the paper's own processing. The sample's table lists a count of about 210,000 distinct CDR3 sequences. The ten top clones hold roughly 7.5% of the sample.

This TCR was sampled from a human donor with ulcerative colitis or Crohn's disease, or a healthy co-twin of an affected twin (not recorded which). The sequence links TRBV29-1 to TRBJ2-5; the D call of TRBD1 rests on TCRdb alone, since no DNA is present to check it. The sequenced sample was blood. For the CDR3, the sequence is CSVPTGTVRGQETQYF. With the portions outside the CDR3 filled from the reference TRBV29-1 and TRBJ2-5 genes, the complete variable region becomes SAVISQKPSRDICQRGTSLTIQCQVDSQVTMMFWYRQQPGQSLTLIATANQGSEATYESGFVIDKFPISRPNLTFSTLTVSNMSPEDSSIYLCSVPTGTVRGQETQYFGPGTRLLVL.